This TCR beta chain is from a study of T cells in Graves' hyperthyroidism and ophthalmopathy. Of note for this clonotype: As yet, its antigen is unknown.

Aged 18 to 65, the patients had hyperthyroidism that was newly diagnosed and had lasted under 2 months. In making diagnoses, clinical symptoms, serum thyroxine and TRAb, thyroid ultrasound and orbital computed tomography were all used. Researchers amplified the TCR beta CDR3 regions from RNA transcripts. TCR CDR3 regions were first amplified by RT-PCR with HTBI primers. TCRdb re-derived calls from the multiplex PCR reads in MiXCR, one entry per CDR3 protein. The table lists under 400,000 distinct CDR3 sequences, 21% of them singletons. General study results and limits: In simple terms, a model built on 13 V-J features told ophthalmopathy apart from stable hyperthyroidism. Among thyroid clonotypes expanded above 0.001, most also appeared in blood.

CDR1 is LNHDA and CDR2 is SQIVND in the germline V gene (reference sequence). This CDR3 is 16 amino acids long. Trimming removed 4 bases at V and 5 bases at J, with 21 bases between. Material for sequencing was blood. The chain is built from TRBV19 and TRBJ2-7; D might be TRBD1 or TRBD2, each matching 5 bases. The clonotype originates from a woman aged 50 to 60 with Graves' hyperthyroidism. As DNA, the CDR3 is TGTGCCAGTAGTACTGGCCCAGGAGACTGGGGGAACGAGCAGTACTTC. Amino acid sequence: CASSTGPGDWGNEQYF.